The 21 T cell receptor beta chains presented below share a single source sample, sequenced in a study of blood T cell repertoires in COVID-19. Produced via immunoSEQ multiplex PCR; TCRdb's table is partial and in-frame only. The table includes some 130,000 clones, over 75% detected once. Sequences were obtained from peripheral blood. The receptor set was obtained from a man aged 40-50 years with active or convalescent COVID-19.

The chain is built from TRBV19 and TRBJ1-3; maybe TRBD1 (6 bases). From germline, CDR1 is LNHDA and CDR2 SQIVND (reference sequence). The CDR3 is made up of 15 amino acids. Trimming stripped 6 bases from V and 3 bases from J, with 15 bases between. CDR3 protein: CASSPQGTIGNTIYF. In DNA, the CDR3 is TGTGCCAGTAGCCCCCAGGGGACAATTGGAAACACCATATATTTT.

The V and J genes are TRBV19 and TRBJ1-4; D call uncertain. The V end was cut by 5 bases, the J end by 8 bases, with 15 bases between. The CDR3 sequence is 14 residues long. Looked up from germline, CDR1 is LNHDA and CDR2 is SQIVND (reference sequence). The CDR3 bases are TGTGCCAGTAGTGTGCGGGCCCAGCCGGAAAAACTGTTTTTT. Translating it yields CASSVRAQPEKLFF.

This chain uses TRBV2 with TRBJ2-7; 9 nucleotides line up with TRBD2. Trimming at V came to 4 bases and at J to 1 base, leaving 5 bases not matched to a gene. CDR1 is SNHLY, CDR2 FYNNEI, per germline. This CDR3 has 15 residues. CDR3 in amino acids: CASSVLRGGSYEQYF. The CDR3 DNA reads as TGTGCCAGCAGTGTATTGCGGGGGGGGTCCTACGAGCAGTACTTC.

The chain is built from TRBV5-1 and TRBJ2-5, with D perhaps matching TRBD2 (6 bases). Germline values: CDR1 SGHRS, CDR2 YFSETQ. CDR3 length: 16 residues. The V gene lost 4 bases and the J gene lost 5 bases, with 21 bases spanning the gap. CDR3 sequence (DNA): TGCGCCAGCAGCGAGGGCAGTTGGGGGAGGTCGGAGACCCAGTACTTC. Its protein is CASSEGSWGRSETQYF.

The rearrangement uses TRBV6-1 and TRBJ1-1; D may be TRBD1 (5 bases). The CDR3 length is 14 residues. Trimming took off 2 bases at V and 0 bases at J, with 7 bases between the two ends. Germline values: CDR1 MNHNS, CDR2 SASEGT. The CDR3 nucleotides read TGTGCCAGCAGTGAACCAGGGTTGAACACTGAAGCTTTCTTT. Its protein product is CASSEPGLNTEAFF.

This rearrangement joins TRBV6-2 or TRBV6-3 to TRBJ2-1; 9 bases match TRBD2. Per germline, CDR1 MNHEY and CDR2 SVGEGT. The ends lost 2 bases at V and 7 bases at J; junction bases unmatched: 12. There are 17 residues in the CDR3. CDR3 region: CASSYPRGGGALNEQFF. Here the CDR3 DNA reads TGTGCCAGCAGTTACCCCCGGGGCGGGGGGGCGCTGAATGAGCAGTTCTTC.

There are a few counts of this clone. The J gene is TRBJ2-5, the V gene TRBV6-6; 7 bases map to TRBD2. With 7 bases clipped from V and 5 bases from J, the junction kept 7 bases outside the gene matches. The CDR3 has 13 amino acids. Germline V gives CDR1 MNHNY, CDR2 SVGAGI (reference sequence). This CDR3 reads CASKTSAWETQYF. Written as DNA, the CDR3 is TGTGCCAGCAAAACTAGCGCATGGGAGACCCAGTACTTC.

The chain joins TRBV12-5 to TRBJ2-7; no clear D. The CDR3 contains 12 residues. Germline V CDR1 and CDR2: LGHNT, FRNRAP. Trimming pared 1 base from V and 6 bases from J, leaving 7 bases between. The CDR3 DNA is TGTGCTAGTGGTTTGGAGATCGGCGAGCAGTACTTC. This sequence encodes CASGLEIGEQYF.

The CDR3 bases are TGCGCCAGCACCCGACAGGGAAGCTCCTACAATGAGCAGTTCTTC. Protein product: CASTRQGSSYNEQFF. The chain is built from TRBV5-1 and TRBJ2-1; 7 bases line up with TRBD1. The CDR3 is made up of 15 amino acids. Trimming at V came to 6 bases and at J to 0 bases, leaving 6 bases not matched to a gene. Per the germline V gene, CDR1 is SGHRS and CDR2 is YFSETQ.

This clone has a handful of counts. The chain is built from TRBV7-2 and TRBJ1-6; D unresolved. CDR1 and CDR2 from the germline V gene are SGHTA and FQGNSA. The CDR3 has 15 amino acids. Deletions cut 0 bases from V and 7 bases from J, with 10 bases between. The CDR3 loop is CASSLAGNGNSPLHF. The CDR3 region has the DNA TGTGCCAGCAGCTTAGCTGGCAACGGGAATTCACCCCTCCACTTT. The full variable domain, rest sourced from reference TRBV7-2 and TRBJ1-6, is GAGVSQSPSNKVTEKGKDVELRCDPISGHTALYWYRQSLGQGLEFLIYFQGNSAPDKSGLPSDRFSAERTGGSVSTLTIQRTQQEDSAVYLCASSLAGNGNSPLHFGNGTRLTVT.

The V gene is TRBV9, the J gene TRBJ2-1; a weak D match, TRBD1 (5 bases). Trimming removed 0 bases at V and 9 bases at J, with 7 bases between. This CDR3 contains 12 residues. The V gene's germline CDR1 is SGDLS and CDR2 YYNGEE. The CDR3 sequence is CASSVGQGEQFF. In nucleotides, the CDR3 is TGTGCCAGCAGCGTAGGGCAGGGTGAGCAGTTCTTC.

V usage is TRBV5-4 and J usage is TRBJ2-5; D remains ambiguous. The length of the CDR3 is 16 residues. Trimming removed 4 bases at V and 1 base at J, with 17 bases between. CDR1 is SGHNT and CDR2 is YYREEE in the germline V gene (reference sequence). CDR3: CASSRSTYQLQETQYF. The CDR3 coding sequence is TGTGCCAGCAGCAGGAGCACCTACCAACTCCAAGAGACCCAGTACTTC.

This clone was observed once. This chain links TRBV5-1 with TRBJ2-3; 7 bases are a match to TRBD2. Germline CDR1 SGHRS, CDR2 YFSETQ. The CDR3 is made up of 16 amino acids. V lost 3 bases and J lost 1; bases outside the gene matches: 8. Here the CDR3 reads CASSSPSRGGTDTQYF. The CDR3, as DNA: TGCGCCAGCAGCTCACCCTCCCGGGGGGGCACAGATACGCAGTATTTT.

This clone was seen more than once but under ten times. This sequence joins TRBV14 and TRBJ1-2; 11 nucleotides agree with TRBD1. Germline V gene lookup returns CDR1 SGHDN and CDR2 FVKESK. The CDR3 totals 17 residues. Unmatched junction bases numbered 10, after V lost 0 bases and J lost 7 bases. The CDR3 nucleotides read TGTGCCAGCAGCCAAGAGGACAGGGGGCGGAAACGGCCTGGCTACACCTTC. Protein product: CASSQEDRGRKRPGYTF.

The rearrangement links TRBV29-1 to TRBJ2-2, with TRBD2 identical over 8 bases. The CDR3 has 15 residues. Looked up from germline, CDR1 is SQVTM and CDR2 is ANQGSEA. With 4 bases clipped from V and 4 bases from J, the junction kept 8 bases outside the gene matches. In nucleotides, the CDR3 is TGCAGCGTTGGAAGGGGCAGCGGGGGCACCGGGGAGCTGTTTTTT. It translates to CSVGRGSGGTGELFF.

The CDR3 coding sequence is TGTGCCTTTCACCGGGCAGGGGCGAACACTGAAGCTTTCTTT. Its translation: CAFHRAGANTEAFF. The chain joins TRBV30 to TRBJ1-1; perhaps TRBD1 as D (6 bases). Germline V gene lookup returns CDR1 GTSNPN and CDR2 SVGIG (reference sequence). The V and J ends lost 7 bases and 1 base respectively, with 16 bases between them. The CDR3 loop spans 14 amino acids.

This clone was found once. The chain links TRBV4-2 to TRBJ1-4; 7 bases are a match to TRBD1. J gave up 8 bases and V 0 bases, and 9 bases lay outside the gene matches. The CDR3 loop spans 16 amino acids. Germline V lookup: CDR1 LGHNA, CDR2 YNFKEQ. CDR3 in amino acids: CASSQDHGTVMEKLFF. As DNA, the CDR3 is TGTGCCAGCAGCCAAGATCATGGGACAGTTATGGAAAAACTGTTTTTT.

This rearrangement joins TRBV7-6 to TRBJ2-7; TRBD1 agrees at 7 bases. Germline CDR1 is SGHVS and CDR2 is FNYEAQ. The CDR3 has 15 residues. Trimming cost V 5 bases and J 3 bases; bases outside gene matches: 10. The CDR3 coding sequence is TGTGCCAGCAGCAGCCGGGACAGACCTTTCTACGAGCAGTACTTC. Translation: CASSSRDRPFYEQYF.

V gene TRBV7-9 combines with J gene TRBJ2-5; TRBD1 is a possible D gene (6 bases). CDR3 size: 15 residues. Germline loops: CDR1 SEHNR, CDR2 FQNEAQ (reference sequence). The V end lost 5 bases, the J end lost 0 bases, and 13 bases lay between the germline ends. The CDR3 sequence is CASSPGTQYQETQYF. The CDR3 DNA is TGTGCCAGCAGCCCCGGGACACAGTACCAAGAGACCCAGTACTTC.

CDR3 in DNA: TGCGCCAGCAGCTCCCTCGGACACACGAACACTGAAGCTTTCTTT. It codes for CASSSLGHTNTEAFF. The rearrangement links TRBV5-1 to TRBJ1-1, with D maybe TRBD1 (5 bases). Germline lookup yields CDR1 SGHRS and CDR2 YFSETQ. Between the trimmed V and J ends, which lost 3 bases and 1 base, there was a span of 13 bases. This CDR3 comprises 15 residues.

This clone was detected a few times. The chain is built from TRBV7-2 and TRBJ2-2; 12 positions match TRBD2. The CDR3 is 16 residues long. Germline-derived CDR1 and CDR2 are SGHTA and FQGNSA. V was clipped by 2 bases and J by 6 bases; unmatched bases: 4. CDR3 loop: CASSLFLAGGPGELFF. The DNA for the CDR3 is TGTGCCAGCAGCTTATTTCTAGCGGGGGGGCCCGGGGAGCTGTTTTTT.